These 15 T cell receptor beta chains originate from one sample sequenced in a study of OX40 agonist ivuxolimab in advanced cancers. TCRdb keeps only in-frame clones here, not all; method: immunoSEQ multiplex PCR. This table holds roughly 62,000 clones, about 85% found once. Here the sequenced sample was CD4+ or CD8+ T cells sorted from blood, taken in a trial of the OX40 agonist ivuxolimab. All receptors derive from an adult with an advanced solid tumor such as melanoma, head and neck, liver or kidney cancer.

The V gene is TRBV15, the J gene TRBJ1-2, with 9 nucleotides matching TRBD1. CDR3 length: 16 amino acids. The V gene's germline CDR1 is LNHNV and CDR2 YYDKDF (reference sequence). The V and J ends lost 1 base and 2 bases, in that order; junction bases with no gene match: 5. The CDR3 DNA follows: TGTGCCACCAGCAGAGTACCGACAGGGGGGAACTATGGCTACACCTTC. It codes for CATSRVPTGGNYGYTF.

This clone was counted only a few times. The V gene is TRBV2, the J gene TRBJ2-7; D remains ambiguous. The CDR3 has 14 residues. Trimming left V 7 bases short and J 0 bases short, with 13 bases between. Looked up from germline, CDR1 is SNHLY and CDR2 is FYNNEI. The CDR3 sequence: CASTRHKTSYEQYF. DNA for the CDR3: TGTGCCAGCACTAGACACAAAACCTCCTACGAGCAGTACTTC.

The rearrangement joins TRBV2 to TRBJ2-7; 13 bases align to TRBD2. Unmatched junction bases numbered 14, after V lost 9 bases and J lost 0 bases. Germline CDR1 SNHLY, CDR2 FYNNEI. The CDR3 is 18 amino acids. CDR3 loop: CASLFGGLAGRGSYEQYF. CDR3 nucleotides: TGTGCCAGTCTTTTTGGGGGACTAGCGGGGAGAGGCTCCTACGAGCAGTACTTC. Based on the CDR3 plus reference TRBV2 and TRBJ2-7, the full variable domain is EPEVTQTPSHQVTQMGQEVILRCVPISNHLYFYWYRQILGQKVEFLVSFYNNEISEKSEIFDDQFSVERPDGSNFTLKIRSTKLEDSAMYFCASLFGGLAGRGSYEQYFGPGTRLTVT.

This chain uses TRBV28 with TRBJ2-7; TRBD1 might be the D (6 bases). The CDR3 has 12 amino acids. CDR1 and CDR2 from the germline V gene are MDHEN and SYDVKM. V was clipped by 7 bases and J by 6 bases, with 13 bases between them. CDR3 sequence reads: CASTTTGLEQYF. In DNA form, the CDR3 reads TGTGCCAGCACTACCACAGGGCTCGAGCAGTACTTC.

This clone was found once. The chain is built from TRBV27 and TRBJ1-4, with D possibly TRBD1 on 6 matching bases. Germline V gene lookup returns CDR1 MNHEY and CDR2 SMNVEV (reference sequence). V was shortened by 7 bases and J by 7 bases, with 19 bases between the two germline ends. The CDR3 is made up of 15 amino acids. Here the CDR3 DNA reads TGTGCCAGCACCCTGAGGGGGTTGCTGGGTGAAAAACTGTTTTTT. Its translation is CASTLRGLLGEKLFF. The full variable domain, its missing parts supplied by reference TRBV27 and TRBJ1-4, is EAQVTQNPRYLITVTGKKLTVTCSQNMNHEYMSWYRQDPGLGLRQIYYSMNVEVTDKGDVPEGYKVSRKEKRNFPLILESPSPNQTSLYFCASTLRGLLGEKLFFGSGTQLSVL.

V and J are TRBV28 and TRBJ1-1; a weak D match, TRBD1 (5 bases). Germline assignment: CDR1 MDHEN and CDR2 SYDVKM. CDR3 size: 15 residues. V shed 3 bases and J shed 1 base, with 12 bases lying between them. The CDR3 is CASSLSGRANTEAFF. DNA of the CDR3: TGTGCCAGCAGTTTGTCAGGGAGGGCGAACACTGAAGCTTTCTTT.

J is TRBJ1-5 and V is TRBV2; D not certain. The germline gives CDR1 SNHLY, CDR2 FYNNEI. The CDR3 loop spans 16 amino acids. Between the trimmed V and J ends, which lost 1 base and 0 bases, there was a span of 10 bases. The CDR3 loop is CASSEGRRYSNQPQHF. The CDR3 coding sequence is TGTGCCAGCAGTGAAGGTCGGCGTTATAGCAATCAGCCCCAGCATTTT.

CDR3 nucleotides: TGTGCCAGCAGTGGATTAGGCGGGGTCACAGATACGCAGTATTTT. As protein: CASSGLGGVTDTQYF. This chain links TRBV2 with TRBJ2-3; tentatively, D is TRBD2 (6 bases). The CDR3 spans 15 residues. Germline loops: CDR1 SNHLY, CDR2 FYNNEI. The V gene lost 4 bases and the J gene lost 2 bases, with 13 bases spanning the gap.

The rearrangement uses TRBV7-9 and TRBJ2-3; D is undetermined. Deletions cut 4 bases from V and 4 bases from J, with 6 bases between. The length of the CDR3 is 12 residues. Germline CDR1 reads SEHNR; CDR2 reads FQNEAQ (reference sequence). CDR3 loop: CASSSWADTQYF. CDR3 DNA: TGTGCCAGCAGCTCTTGGGCAGATACGCAGTATTTT.

The chain recombines TRBV2 with TRBJ2-5; 7 nucleotides line up with TRBD2. Gene TRBJ2-7 matches the end of the DNA better, so the J call may be wrong. This CDR3 comprises 14 residues. Germline loops: CDR1 SNHLY, CDR2 FYNNEI. CDR3 in DNA: TGTGCCAGCAGGAAATTAGCGGGCGCCTACGAGCAGTACTTC. It is translated as CASRKLAGAYEQYF.

The chain employs TRBV5-1 and TRBJ2-7; TRBD1 matches at 7 bases. V was pared by 4 bases and J by 0 bases, with 16 bases of the junction left unmatched. The CDR3 runs 18 residues. Germline loops: CDR1 SGHRS, CDR2 YFSETQ. The CDR3 DNA reads as TGCGCCAGCAGCGTGTCCGGGACAGCGGATCCTAGCTCCTACGAGCAGTACTTC. Amino acids: CASSVSGTADPSSYEQYF. Drawing the rest from reference TRBV5-1 and TRBJ2-7, the complete variable domain is KAGVTQTPRYLIKTRGQQVTLSCSPISGHRSVSWYQQTPGQGLQFLFEYFSETQRNKGNFPGRFSGRQFSNSRSEMNVSTLELGDSALYLCASSVSGTADPSSYEQYFGPGTRLTVT.

The chain recombines TRBV11-1 with TRBJ2-5; a weak D match, TRBD1 (6 bases). Trimming removed 5 bases from V and 3 bases from J, with 13 bases in between. CDR3 size: 14 residues. Per germline, CDR1 SGHAT and CDR2 FQDESV (reference sequence). The CDR3 spells CASSRYRTEETQYF. CDR3 DNA: TGTGCCAGCAGCCGATACCGGACAGAAGAGACCCAGTACTTC.

The rearrangement joins TRBV19 to TRBJ2-7, with D perhaps TRBD1 or TRBD2 (5 bases each). CDR1 is LNHDA and CDR2 is SQIVND in the germline V gene (reference sequence). CDR3 size: 15 residues. Trimming cost V 6 bases and J 5 bases, with 20 bases left between them. CDR3 sequence: CASSKTGDVGDEQYF. The CDR3 bases are TGTGCCAGTAGCAAAACCGGGGACGTCGGGGACGAGCAGTACTTC.

The DNA of the CDR3 is TGTGCCAGTAGTGCCAGGGGAAATCAGCCCCAGCATTTT. Translation gives CASSARGNQPQHF. The chain combines TRBV19 with TRBJ1-5, with D maybe TRBD1 (6 bases). The CDR3 is made up of 13 amino acids. The germline V and J ends were trimmed by 5 bases and 4 bases, with 9 bases remaining between them. Germline CDR1 and CDR2: LNHDA and SQIVND (reference sequence).

The chain combines TRBV27 with TRBJ2-7; 7 nucleotides align to TRBD1. Unmatched junction bases numbered 4, after V lost 0 bases and J lost 2 bases. The CDR3 spans 15 residues. Germline values: CDR1 MNHEY, CDR2 SMNVEV (reference sequence). The CDR3 bases are TGTGCCAGCAGTTTATCCGGGACAGCTCCCTACGAGCAGTACTTC. Its translation: CASSLSGTAPYEQYF.